This T cell receptor (beta chain) was sequenced for a study of sequential checkpoint blockade in melanoma. Background on the study: Both treatment sequences were followed by maintenance nivolumab.

Treatment indicated: randomized to nivolumab then ipilimumab (arm A) or the reverse (arm B). V was trimmed by 5 bases and J by 7 bases, leaving 17 bases between them. Germline V gene data show CDR1 as LNHNV and CDR2 as YYDKDF (reference sequence). The CDR3 length is 15 residues. Assay: immunoSEQ multiplex PCR; the TCRdb copy retains only in-frame clones and omits some. The sample has about 30,000 clones, roughly 80% seen once. The receptor was derived from a human donor with melanoma. The V gene is TRBV15, the J gene TRBJ1-4, with TRBD1 as a possible D gene (5 bases). This specimen consisted of CD8+ T cells sorted from blood (inferred from file names), obtained from a patient given nivolumab and ipilimumab in sequence. In DNA form, the CDR3 reads TGTGCCACCAGCTCCGAACAGGTGGTGACTGAAAAACTGTTTTTT. This encodes CATSSEQVVTEKLFF.